The next 9 T cell receptor beta chains were all read from a single sample in a study of blood T cells in healthy people across ages. Sample-barcoded 5' priming and a J-beta primer mix drove a second PCR of about 6 to 12 cycles. TCRdb recomputed calls from the 5' RACE reads with MiXCR, one row per CDR3 protein. Found here are some 1.6 million distinct CDR3 sequences, roughly 32% of them singletons; the top ten hold about 11%. Sequenced: blood. Source of these receptors: a woman under 40 in good health.

V and J are TRBV28 and TRBJ2-2; D is uncertain. Germline V lookup: CDR1 MDHEN, CDR2 SYDVKM. The V end was cut by 6 bases, the J end by 4 bases, with 9 bases between. This CDR3 has 13 residues. The CDR3 region has the DNA TGTGCCAGCAGAAAGCTAACCACCGGGGAGCTGTTTTTT. Its translation is CASRKLTTGELFF.

As to this clonotype: Possible read error: a much larger clone is one base away. The J gene is TRBJ2-5, the V gene TRBV20-1; 8 nucleotides align to TRBD1. Germline V gives CDR1 DFQATT, CDR2 SNEGSKA (reference sequence). Trimming at V came to 6 bases and at J to 5 bases, leaving 8 bases not matched to a gene. CDR3 length: 13 amino acids. As DNA, the CDR3 is TGCAGTGCACCGGCAGGGGGCAGGGAGACCCAGTACTTC. Protein sequence: CSAPAGGRETQYF.

The J gene is TRBJ2-1, the V gene TRBV12-3 or TRBV12-4, with D possibly being TRBD2 (5 bases). The CDR3 runs 13 residues. V was pared by 0 bases and J by 9 bases, with 9 bases between. The DNA for the CDR3 is TGTGCCAGCAGTTTAGCGGACTGGCGTGAGCAGTTCTTC. Translated: CASSLADWREQFF.

This clonotype was detected a few times. The chain is built from TRBV20-1 and TRBJ2-1, with 14 bases that match TRBD2. CDR1 is DFQATT and CDR2 is SNEGSKA in the germline V gene (reference sequence). V lost 3 bases to trimming and J lost 7 bases; unmatched junction nucleotides: 5. This CDR3 spans 15 amino acids. This CDR3 is CSASGTSGGKNEQFF. DNA of the CDR3: TGCAGTGCTAGTGGGACTAGCGGGGGAAAGAATGAGCAGTTCTTC.

This clonotype has only a few counts. The chain uses TRBV7-3 and TRBJ1-1; 7 bases line up with TRBD1. J lost 5 bases, V lost 3 bases, and 6 bases had no gene match. Germline V gives CDR1 SGHTA, CDR2 FQGTGA. This CDR3 has 14 amino acids. This CDR3 reads CASSLTGMETEAFF. The CDR3 DNA follows: TGTGCCAGCAGCTTGACAGGGATGGAGACTGAAGCTTTCTTT.

The chain combines TRBV7-9 with TRBJ2-1; D possibly uses TRBD1 or TRBD2 (6 bases each). The germline V gene encodes CDR1 SEHNR and CDR2 FQNEAQ (reference sequence). The length of the CDR3 is 12 residues. V was clipped by 5 bases and J by 9 bases, with 11 bases between them. CDR3 loop: CASSSGGLEQFF. For the CDR3, the DNA is TGTGCCAGCAGCAGTGGGGGGCTTGAGCAGTTCTTC.

The sample holds a few counts of this clonotype. The rearrangement joins TRBV28 to TRBJ1-1; 8 bases map to TRBD1. Germline values: CDR1 MDHEN, CDR2 SYDVKM. Losses at the gene ends were 5 bases for V and 6 bases for J; bases not matched to a gene: 2. There are 12 residues in the CDR3. DNA for the CDR3: TGTGCCAGCAGTCAGGGACAGGCTGAAGCTTTCTTT. Its protein product is CASSQGQAEAFF.

This chain links TRBV20-1 with TRBJ2-3, with D possibly being TRBD1 (5 bases). The CDR3 loop spans 17 amino acids. Germline V gene data show CDR1 as DFQATT and CDR2 as SNEGSKA (reference sequence). Trimming took 7 bases from V and 3 from J, leaving 26 bases between them. CDR3 nucleotide sequence: TGCAGTGTTGTTGCGGTTCAGGGCTTGGTTCGTACAGATACGCAGTATTTT. Translating it yields CSVVAVQGLVRTDTQYF.

V is TRBV29-1 and J is TRBJ2-2; no firm D call. V was cut by 2 bases and J by 6 bases, with 16 bases left in between. Germline V CDR1 and CDR2: SQVTM, ANQGSEA. The CDR3 consists of 15 residues. The CDR3 reads CSVEQRLGKAGELFF. The CDR3 DNA reads TGCAGCGTTGAACAGCGTCTAGGGAAAGCCGGGGAGCTGTTTTTT.